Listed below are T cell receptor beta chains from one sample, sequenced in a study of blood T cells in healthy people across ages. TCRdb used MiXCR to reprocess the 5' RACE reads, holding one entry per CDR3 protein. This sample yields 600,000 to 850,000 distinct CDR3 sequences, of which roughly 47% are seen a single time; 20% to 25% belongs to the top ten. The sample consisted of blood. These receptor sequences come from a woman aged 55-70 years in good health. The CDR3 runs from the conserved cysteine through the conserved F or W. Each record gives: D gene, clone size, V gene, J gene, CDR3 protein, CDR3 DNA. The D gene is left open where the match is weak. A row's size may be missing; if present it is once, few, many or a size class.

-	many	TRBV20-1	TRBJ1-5	CSARTDSNQPQHF	TGCAGTGCCAGGACAGATAGCAATCAGCCCCAGCATTTT
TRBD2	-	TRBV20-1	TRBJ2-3	CSAVGGLAGGRVDTQYF	TGCAGTGCCGTAGGGGGACTAGCGGGGGGGCGGGTAGATACGCAGTATTTT
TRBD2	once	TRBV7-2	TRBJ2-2	CASSLAGRGGSVELFF	TGTGCCAGCAGCTTAGCCGGGCGGGGGGGTTCCGTGGAGCTGTTTTTT
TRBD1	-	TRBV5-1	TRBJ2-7	CASSAGQVLSYKQYF	TGCGCCAGCTCGGCGGGACAGGTTCTCTCCTACAAGCAGTACTTC
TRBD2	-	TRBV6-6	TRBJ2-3	CASSSRGGSRTDTQYF	TGTGCCAGCAGCTCCCGCGGGGGGAGTAGAACAGATACGCAGTATTTT
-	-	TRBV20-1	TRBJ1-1	CSADRSEAFF	TGCAGTGCCGACCGGAGTGAAGCTTTCTTT
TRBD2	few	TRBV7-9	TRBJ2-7	CASGTISGSYEQYF	TGTGCCAGCGGGACGATTAGCGGGAGCTACGAGCAGTACTTC
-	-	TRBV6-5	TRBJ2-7	CASSYTGSDEQYF	TGTGCCAGCAGCTATACAGGGTCCGACGAGCAGTACTTC
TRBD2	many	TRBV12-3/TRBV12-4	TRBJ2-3	CATQLAGSTDTQYF	TGTGCCACTCAGCTAGCGGGTAGCACAGATACGCAGTATTTT
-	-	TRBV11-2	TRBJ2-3	CASSPNGGTDTQYF	TGTGCCAGCAGCCCGAATGGGGGCACAGATACGCAGTATTTT
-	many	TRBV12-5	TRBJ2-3	CASASDGDTQYF	TGTGCTAGTGCTAGTGACGGAGATACGCAGTATTTT
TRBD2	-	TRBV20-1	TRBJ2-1	CSARAGLAGGSEQFF	TGCAGTGCTAGAGCGGGACTAGCGGGAGGCAGTGAGCAGTTCTTC
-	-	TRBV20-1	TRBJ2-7	CSSREGGGSEQYF	TGCAGTTCAAGGGAGGGGGGAGGGAGCGAGCAGTACTTC
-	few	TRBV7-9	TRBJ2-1	CASSPYLDYNEQFF	TGTGCCAGCAGCCCGTACCTGGACTACAATGAGCAGTTCTTC
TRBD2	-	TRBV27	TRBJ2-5	CASSFWLAGNNEQYF	TGTGCCAGCAGTTTTTGGCTAGCGGGGAACAATGAGCAGTACTTC
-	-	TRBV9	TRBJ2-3	CASSSQVGTDTQYF	TGTGCCAGCAGCTCCCAGGTTGGAACAGATACGCAGTATTTT
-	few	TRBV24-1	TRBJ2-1	CATSDFADSGNEQFF	TGTGCCACCAGTGATTTTGCGGACAGTGGGAATGAGCAGTTCTTC
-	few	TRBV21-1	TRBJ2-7	CASSDREGPYEQYF	TGTGCCAGCAGCGACCGGGAGGGGCCCTACGAGCAGTACTTC
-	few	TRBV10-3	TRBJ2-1	CAIMGGERNEQFF	TGTGCCATCATGGGGGGTGAGAGGAATGAGCAGTTCTTC
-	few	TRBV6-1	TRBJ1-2	CASNDDTNYGYTF	TGTGCCAGCAATGACGACACTAACTATGGCTACACCTTC
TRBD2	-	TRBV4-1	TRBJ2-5	CASSQEGLAAQETQYF	TGCGCCAGCAGCCAAGAGGGTCTAGCGGCTCAAGAGACCCAGTACTTC
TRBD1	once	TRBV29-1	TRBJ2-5	CSHLFTGGGTQYF	TGCAGCCACCTTTTTACAGGGGGAGGGACCCAGTACTTC
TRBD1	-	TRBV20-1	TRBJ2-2	CSARVLTGGTPNTGELFF	TGCAGTGCTAGAGTTCTGACAGGGGGCACTCCGAACACCGGGGAGCTGTTTTTT
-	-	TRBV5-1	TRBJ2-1	CASSWAPGAEREQFF	TGCGCCAGCAGCTGGGCGCCAGGCGCCGAACGCGAGCAGTTCTTC
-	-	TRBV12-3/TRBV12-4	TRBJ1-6	CASSSSGPYNPPLHF	TGTGCCAGCAGTTCATCGGGGCCGTATAATCCACCCCTCCACTTT
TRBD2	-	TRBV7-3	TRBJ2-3	CASSSGLEADTQYF	TGTGCCAGCAGCTCGGGACTAGAGGCAGATACGCAGTATTTT
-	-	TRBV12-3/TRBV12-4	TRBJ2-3	CAVRVGGDTQYF	TGTGCCGTAAGAGTGGGCGGAGATACGCAGTATTTT
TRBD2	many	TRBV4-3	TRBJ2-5	CASSQQRLAGGETQYF	TGCGCCAGCAGCCAACAACGACTAGCGGGAGGGGAGACCCAGTACTTC
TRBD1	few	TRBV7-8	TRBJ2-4	CASSLQGAGNIQYF	TGTGCCAGCAGCCTACAGGGGGCGGGAAACATTCAGTACTTC
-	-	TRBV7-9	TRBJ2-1	CASSLTTNSEQFF	TGTGCCAGCAGCTTAACTACTAACAGTGAGCAGTTCTTC
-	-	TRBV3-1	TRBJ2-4	CASSLRGVENIQYF	TGTGCCAGCAGTCTCAGGGGGGTTGAAAACATTCAGTACTTC
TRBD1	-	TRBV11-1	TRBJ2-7	CASSFGRGSSYNEQYF	TGTGCCAGCAGCTTCGGCAGGGGGAGTTCCTACAATGAGCAGTACTTC
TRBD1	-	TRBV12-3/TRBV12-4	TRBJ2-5	CASRPTGAETQYF	TGTGCCAGCAGGCCGACAGGGGCAGAGACCCAGTACTTC
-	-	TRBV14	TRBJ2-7	CASSQGPGDWYEQYF	TGTGCCAGCAGCCAAGGGCCGGGGGATTGGTACGAGCAGTACTTC
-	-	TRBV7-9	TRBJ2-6	CASSLDWAPSSGANVLTF	TGTGCTAGCAGCTTAGATTGGGCCCCGAGCTCTGGGGCCAACGTCCTGACTTTC
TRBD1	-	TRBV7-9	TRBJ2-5	CASSLDMTGAKETQYF	TGTGCCAGCAGCTTAGATATGACAGGGGCTAAGGAGACCCAGTACTTC
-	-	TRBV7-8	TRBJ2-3	CASSLGRGSTQYF	TGTGCCAGCAGCTTAGGGAGGGGCAGTACGCAGTATTTT
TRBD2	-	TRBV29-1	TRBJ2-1	CSVEDFGGVSYNEQFF	TGCAGCGTTGAAGACTTTGGGGGGGTCTCCTACAATGAGCAGTTCTTC
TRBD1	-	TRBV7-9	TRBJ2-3	CASSVTGGFADTQYF	TGTGCCAGCAGCGTAACAGGGGGTTTTGCAGATACGCAGTATTTT
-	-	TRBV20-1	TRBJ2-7	CSAPSVRSSYEQYF	TGCAGTGCCCCTAGCGTTAGGAGCTCCTACGAGCAGTACTTC